This entry features one T cell receptor (beta chain) sequence. Its antigen specificity is not known. The input lacks base qualities; no much larger clone sits a single base away. To prepare the library, the immunoSEQ multiplex PCR assay was applied. The table was pulled from immuneACCESS by TCRdb, which kept in-frame rearrangements only. Such tables lose some clones; where checked, under half of the loss comes from unresolved V genes, and the rest has no known cause. The table for this sample lists about 74,000 clones; over 85% of them were counted only once. In total, the top ten clones hold 3% to 4.5% of the sample. The sample comes from a study of T cell changes during pregnancy in multiple sclerosis (dated by TCRdb to the late 2010s). About the study as a whole: The study looked at changes in the T cell repertoire across pregnancy in women with multiple sclerosis.

V loses 3 bases of germline sequence and J loses 5 bases, and the interval between the two ends is 9 bases. The CDR3 sequence holds 13 residues, the cysteine and phenylalanine included. The DNA shown is the 39-base CDR3, in frame from base 1. CDR1 is given as SGHTA and CDR2 as FQGTGA, both from the germline V gene. The sequence was obtained from a female donor in good health, enrolled as a control in a pregnancy study. The material sequenced was peripheral blood, taken after pregnancy. The chain is made from TRBV7-3 and TRBJ2-3; no D gene is confidently identified. The DNA is as follows: TGTGCCAGCAGCTTCGGTGATGGAGATACGCAGTATTTT. The translation is CASSFGDGDTQYF. The CDR3, completed at both ends by the reference TRBV7-3 and TRBJ2-3 genes, gives the full variable domain GAGVSQTPSNKVTEKGKYVELRCDPISGHTALYWYRQSLGQGPEFLIYFQGTGAADDSGLPNDRFFAVRPEGSVSTLKIQRTERGDSAVYLCASSFGDGDTQYFGPGTRLTVL.